The 12 T cell receptor beta chains presented below share a single source sample, sequenced in a study of beta chain features in type 1 diabetes. Of the isolated RNA, all was reverse transcribed, and so the sequenced material was expressed TCRB transcripts. The data were produced by immunoSEQ multiplex PCR, yet TCRdb's version contains in-frame clones alone and is incomplete. Among under 500,000 clones, roughly 30% were seen once, and the ten largest hold 0.06% to 0.07%. Material for sequencing was naive CD4+ T cells from blood. Receptors were obtained from a man younger than 35 in good health.

This clone was recorded a few times. DNA of the CDR3: TGCAGCGTTGAGGCCAGGGTTGGGGAGCTGTTTTTT. Translated, it gives CSVEARVGELFF. The chain couples TRBV29-1 to TRBJ2-2; a possible D gene is TRBD1 (5 bases). This CDR3 spans 12 amino acids. With 3 bases removed from V and 8 bases from J, the gap between germline ends came to 10 bases. Germline V CDR1 and CDR2: SQVTM, ANQGSEA.

This clone was detected a few times. Distinct nucleotide sequences in the sample also encode this CDR3. The chain couples TRBV7-9 to TRBJ2-3; tentatively, D is TRBD2 (5 bases). Per germline, CDR1 SEHNR and CDR2 FQNEAQ (reference sequence). The CDR3 has 14 residues. V was shortened by 3 bases and J by 0 bases, with 7 bases between the two germline ends. The CDR3 DNA reads TGTGCCAGCAGCTTCGGCGGGAGCACAGATACGCAGTATTTT. Translation gives CASSFGGSTDTQYF.

V usage is TRBV6-1 and J usage is TRBJ2-7; possible D gene TRBD2, 5 bases. The CDR3 consists of 13 residues. CDR1 is MNHNS and CDR2 is SASEGT in the germline V gene. With 6 bases removed from V and 2 bases from J, the gap between germline ends came to 11 bases. The CDR3 DNA follows: TGTGCCAGCAGGCCCGGAGGTCCCTACGAGCAGTACTTC. This sequence encodes CASRPGGPYEQYF.

The chain links TRBV6-5 to TRBJ1-5; 7 nucleotides align to TRBD1. V shed 6 bases and J 0 bases; nucleotides not matched to a gene: 5. There are 15 residues in the CDR3. Per germline, CDR1 MNHEY and CDR2 SVGAGI. The CDR3 spells CASSRQGNSNQPQHF. CDR3 DNA sequence: TGTGCCAGCAGCCGACAGGGTAATAGCAATCAGCCCCAGCATTTT.

The rearrangement uses TRBV30 and TRBJ2-7; D gene uncertain. CDR1 GTSNPN and CDR2 SVGIG come from the germline V gene (reference sequence). The CDR3 contains 12 residues. The germline V and J ends were trimmed by 3 bases and 5 bases, with 11 bases remaining between them. The CDR3 reads CAWSPKGNEQYF. In DNA, the CDR3 is TGTGCCTGGAGCCCGAAGGGCAACGAGCAGTACTTC.

The chain employs TRBV30 and TRBJ1-5; 9 bases are a match to TRBD1. J gave up 6 bases and V 3 bases, and 12 bases lay outside the gene matches. The CDR3 is made up of 16 amino acids. Germline CDR1 is GTSNPN and CDR2 is SVGIG (reference sequence). The CDR3 here is CAWSGWAGTGSQPQHF. The CDR3 DNA is TGTGCCTGGAGCGGTTGGGCCGGGACAGGGAGTCAGCCCCAGCATTTT.

This sequence joins TRBV30 and TRBJ2-3, with D maybe TRBD2 (5 bases). This CDR3 has 13 amino acids. Germline CDR1 reads GTSNPN; CDR2 reads SVGIG (reference sequence). Trimming left V 5 bases short and J 4 bases short, with 13 bases between. The CDR3 region has the DNA TGTGCCTGGCGCGGAGTCGGGGCAGATACGCAGTATTTT. Protein sequence: CAWRGVGADTQYF.

The chain recombines TRBV28 with TRBJ2-3; 14 bases are shared with TRBD2. The CDR3 covers 15 residues. The trim removed 8 bases at V and 4 bases at J, leaving 5 bases unmatched. Germline loops: CDR1 MDHEN, CDR2 SYDVKM. Here the CDR3 reads CASWTSGRLADTQYF. The CDR3 DNA reads TGTGCCAGCTGGACTAGCGGGAGGCTAGCAGATACGCAGTATTTT.

This clone was seen more than once but under ten times. The sample contains more than one DNA sequence encoding this CDR3. The chain joins TRBV6-5 to TRBJ2-3; TRBD1 agrees at 7 bases. The CDR3 is 15 residues long. V shed 4 bases and J 2 bases; nucleotides not matched to a gene: 6. Per germline, CDR1 MNHEY and CDR2 SVGAGI. The CDR3 coding sequence is TGTGCCAGCAGTTTTCGACAGGGTCTCACAGATACGCAGTATTTT. This translates into CASSFRQGLTDTQYF.

Only a few counts were recorded for this clone. V usage is TRBV28 and J usage is TRBJ1-1; D is unresolved. Germline loops: CDR1 MDHEN, CDR2 SYDVKM. CDR3 size: 13 residues. Trimming removed 8 bases from V and 5 bases from J, with 15 bases in between. CDR3 loop: CASLNPGETEAFF. The CDR3, as DNA: TGTGCCAGCCTTAATCCCGGAGAGACTGAAGCTTTCTTT.

This clone was counted a few times. V and J are TRBV7-3 and TRBJ2-1, with 8 bases lining up with TRBD2. This CDR3 is built from 16 residues. Trimming at V came to 2 bases and at J to 6 bases, leaving 9 bases not matched to a gene. Germline values: CDR1 SGHTA, CDR2 FQGTGA. CDR3 sequence: CASSLAAGTSINEQFF. The CDR3 DNA reads TGTGCCAGCAGCTTAGCTGCCGGGACTAGTATCAATGAGCAGTTCTTC.

The CDR3 region is CASSISTAEETQYF. The CDR3 DNA is TGTGCCAGTAGTATAAGTACGGCTGAAGAGACCCAGTACTTC. The chain links TRBV19 to TRBJ2-5; D is undetermined. Trimming took 2 bases from V and 3 from J, leaving 10 bases between them. The CDR3 extends over 14 amino acids. Germline V gene lookup returns CDR1 LNHDA and CDR2 SQIVND (reference sequence).